The 31 T cell receptor beta chains below were found in one sample sequenced in a study of graft-versus-host responses after intestinal transplantation. Their antigens are not known. This table comes from immunoSEQ multiplex PCR, and its TCRdb copy is limited to in-frame clones, with some not included. The table has tens of thousands of clones, around 93% seen once; the top ten hold just under 0.35%. This material consisted of unstimulated CD4+ T cells sorted from spleen or lymph node cells, taken before transplant. These TCRs come from a human donor who was the organ donor for an intestinal transplant.

This clone came up a few times. The limits of the CDR3 on the DNA are not certain, so only TCRdb's listed CDR3 is given. This chain connects TRBV20-1 to TRBJ2-7; the table gives TRBD2 as D, unverified against the DNA. CDR1 is DFQATT and CDR2 is SNEGSKA in the germline V gene (reference sequence). The CDR3 is 11 residues long, ends included. The CDR3 spells CSVLLSREQYF.

This chain joins TRBV7-9 and TRBJ1-4, with D perhaps TRBD1 (5 bases). V was clipped by 0 bases and J by 4 bases, with 9 bases between them. CDR1 SEHNR and CDR2 FQNEAQ come from the germline V gene (reference sequence). The CDR3 spans 15 residues. DNA for the CDR3: TGTGCCAGCAGCTTAGCGGGACTGCTTAATGAAAAACTGTTTTTT. Protein: CASSLAGLLNEKLFF.

Points on this clone: One end of the junction varies from germline; a read error may be responsible. CDR3 sequence: CSVEIGTSGRYSEQFF. DNA for the CDR3: TGCAGCGTTGAAATAGGAACTAGCGGGAGGTACAGTGAGCAGTTCTTC. The gene calls are TRBV29-1 and TRBJ2-1; the match to TRBD2 covers 12 bases. Germline loops: CDR1 SQVTM, CDR2 ANQGSEA. This CDR3 is built from 16 residues.

The V call is TRBV9, the J call TRBJ1-2, with unresolved D. Germline V gene lookup returns CDR1 SGDLS and CDR2 YYNGEE. This CDR3 has 12 residues. Trimming pared 4 bases from V and 7 bases from J, leaving 11 bases between. The CDR3 loop is CASSQPAAGYTF. For the CDR3, the DNA is TGTGCCAGCAGCCAACCCGCGGCTGGCTACACCTTC.

CDR3 sequence (DNA): TGTGCCAGCAGCGGGAGAGCGGGTCCGTCCCCTAGAGGAACCAATGAGCAGTTCTTC. Residues: CASSGRAGPSPRGTNEQFF. The chain has TRBV9 and TRBJ2-1; D is possibly TRBD2 (6 bases). The V and J ends lost 3 bases and 6 bases respectively, with 28 bases between them. Looked up from germline, CDR1 is SGDLS and CDR2 is YYNGEE. This CDR3 is 19 amino acids long.

The rearrangement joins TRBV2 to TRBJ1-1, with TRBD1 identical over 11 bases. The germline V gene has CDR1 SNHLY and CDR2 FYNNEI. This CDR3 region has 16 residues. The V segment lost 3 bases and the J segment 4 bases; nucleotides outside the gene matches: 7. DNA for the CDR3: TGTGCCAGCAGTGACGGGACAGGGGGTTTTCGCACTGAAGCTTTCTTT. Translating gives CASSDGTGGFRTEAFF.

V is TRBV5-1 and J is TRBJ2-3; D unclear. This CDR3 region has 15 residues. Trimming removed 3 bases from V and 0 bases from J, with 11 bases in between. Germline CDR1 SGHRS, CDR2 YFSETQ. Written as DNA, the CDR3 is TGCGCCAGCAGCTCCCTAGGTGCTAGCACAGATACGCAGTATTTT. Residues: CASSSLGASTDTQYF.

The chain joins TRBV28 to TRBJ1-5, with D possibly matching TRBD1 (6 bases). The germline CDR1 and CDR2 sequences are MDHEN and SYDVKM. V dropped 6 bases and J dropped 7 bases, with 19 bases sitting between them. The CDR3 length is 15 residues. Here the CDR3 reads CASSYMREGGQPQHF. CDR3 DNA sequence: TGTGCCAGCAGCTACATGAGGGAGGGGGGACAGCCCCAGCATTTT.

The gene calls are TRBV7-9 and TRBJ2-2, with 9 bases lining up with TRBD1. This CDR3 contains 15 residues. V lost 6 bases and J lost 6; bases outside the gene matches: 8. Per the germline V gene, CDR1 is SEHNR and CDR2 is FQNEAQ (reference sequence). The CDR3 coding sequence is TGTGCCAGCAGGTCCGGGGACAGGGACGCCGGGGAGCTGTTTTTT. This codes for CASRSGDRDAGELFF.

The rearrangement uses TRBV12-5 and TRBJ2-5; 8 bases line up with TRBD1. Germline V gives CDR1 LGHNT, CDR2 FRNRAP. V lost 1 base to trimming and J lost 4 bases; unmatched junction nucleotides: 2. CDR3 size: 14 residues. The CDR3 loop is CASGLGQGSETQYF. DNA for the CDR3: TGTGCTAGTGGTTTGGGACAGGGGTCAGAGACCCAGTACTTC.

The V gene is TRBV5-8, the J gene TRBJ2-5, with 11 positions matching TRBD1. The DNA end is more similar to TRBJ2-7, so the J call may be wrong. The CDR3 is made up of 18 amino acids. Germline loops: CDR1 SGHTS, CDR2 YDEGEE. The CDR3 loop reads CASSLEFGQGARSYEQYF. CDR3 in DNA: TGTGCCAGCAGCTTGGAATTCGGACAGGGGGCTAGGTCCTACGAGCAGTACTTC.

CDR3: CASSLRRPDYGYTF. The CDR3 region has the DNA TGTGCCAGCAGCCTACGTCGCCCGGACTATGGCTACACCTTC. The V gene is TRBV14, the J gene TRBJ1-2; D gene uncertain. The CDR3 loop spans 14 amino acids. The V end lost 4 bases, the J end lost 3 bases, and 12 bases lay between the germline ends. Looked up from germline, CDR1 is SGHDN and CDR2 is FVKESK. Together with reference TRBV14 and TRBJ1-2, the CDR3 gives the full variable domain: EAGVTQFPSHSVIEKGQTVTLRCDPISGHDNLYWYRRVMGKEIKFLLHFVKESKQDESGMPNNRFLAERTGGTYSTLKVQPAELEDSGVYFCASSLRRPDYGYTFGSGTRLTVV.

This chain connects TRBV21-1 to TRBJ2-2; the DNA was not used to check the table's D call, TRBD2. TRBV21-1 is a pseudogene segment. The CDR3 contains 13 residues. The CDR3 region has the DNA TGTGCCAGCAGCAAATGTCTTGTCGGGGAGCTGTTTTTT. It translates to CASSKCLVGELFF.

The V and J genes are TRBV2 and TRBJ1-5; no definite D call. Germline-derived CDR1 and CDR2 are SNHLY and FYNNEI. V lost 2 bases, J lost 0 bases, and 8 bases lay in between. The CDR3 covers 15 residues. The CDR3 reads CASSEISYSNQPQHF. The CDR3 nucleotides are TGTGCCAGCAGTGAAATTAGTTATAGCAATCAGCCCCAGCATTTT.

The rearrangement joins TRBV11-3 to TRBJ2-7; D gene uncertain. CDR1 and CDR2 (germline): SGHNT, YENEEA. There are 12 residues in the CDR3. Trimming pared 0 bases from V and 5 bases from J, leaving 5 bases between. CDR3 in amino acids: CASSLDRDEQYF. As DNA, the CDR3 is TGTGCCAGCAGCTTAGATAGAGACGAGCAGTACTTC.

The CDR3 region has the DNA TGTGCCAGCAGGAGTGGGGGGGGGCCTGCCCGGGATGAGCAGTTCTTC. It is translated as CASRSGGGPARDEQFF. The chain is built from TRBV28 and TRBJ2-1, with D possibly matching TRBD2 (7 bases). Germline CDR1 and CDR2: MDHEN and SYDVKM. Trimming left V 6 bases short and J 8 bases short, with 23 bases between. The CDR3 is 16 amino acids.

The V and J genes are TRBV27 and TRBJ1-4; 7 positions agree with TRBD1. The V gene's germline CDR1 is MNHEY and CDR2 SMNVEV (reference sequence). This CDR3 region has 14 residues. V was clipped by 6 bases and J by 0 bases; unmatched bases: 1. The CDR3 nucleotides are TGTGCCAGCAGGGGGACAGCAACTAATGAAAAACTGTTTTTT. It yields the protein CASRGTATNEKLFF.

This rearrangement joins TRBV7-2 to TRBJ2-5; a possible D gene is TRBD2 (5 bases). The closer fit of TRBJ2-7 to the DNA end suggests the J call may be wrong. This CDR3 contains 15 residues. CDR1 is SGHTA and CDR2 is FQGNSA in the germline V gene. The CDR3 DNA reads TGTGCCAGCAGCTTAGTTGCTAGCACTGACTACGAGCAGTACTTC. Protein product: CASSLVASTDYEQYF.

A note on this clone: At one end the junction does not follow the germline gene, possibly because of a read error. Other DNA sequences within the sample encode an identical CDR3. The chain links TRBV7-9 to TRBJ1-1; D gene ambiguous. The CDR3 totals 12 residues. Per the germline V gene, CDR1 is SEHNR and CDR2 is FQNEAQ (reference sequence). For the CDR3, the DNA is TGTGCCAGCAGTAGGGAGTCACCTGAAGCCTTCTTT. It is translated as CASSRESPEAFF.

The V call is TRBV2, the J call TRBJ1-5; possible D gene TRBD1, 5 bases. CDR1 SNHLY and CDR2 FYNNEI come from the germline V gene. This CDR3 comprises 13 residues. V was pared by 4 bases and J by 5 bases, with 9 bases between. CDR3 in amino acids: CASSVWGDQPQHF. CDR3 sequence (DNA): TGTGCCAGCAGTGTTTGGGGGGATCAGCCCCAGCATTTT. Supplemented by reference TRBV2 and TRBJ1-5, the full variable domain reads EPEVTQTPSHQVTQMGQEVILRCVPISNHLYFYWYRQILGQKVEFLVSFYNNEISEKSEIFDDQFSVERPDGSNFTLKIRSTKLEDSAMYFCASSVWGDQPQHFGDGTRLSIL.

The chain links TRBV27 to TRBJ2-7; the D gene is possibly TRBD1 (6 bases). This CDR3 spans 13 amino acids. Trimming stripped 6 bases from V and 4 bases from J, with 13 bases between. Germline CDR1 MNHEY, CDR2 SMNVEV (reference sequence). The CDR3 region has the DNA TGTGCCAGCAGCCGTTCGACAGGTTACGAGCAGTACTTC. It encodes CASSRSTGYEQYF.

The rearrangement uses TRBV28 and TRBJ1-2; D gene ambiguous. Looked up from germline, CDR1 is MDHEN and CDR2 is SYDVKM. V was pared by 6 bases and J by 4 bases, with 9 bases between. This CDR3 is 12 amino acids long. The CDR3 reads CASRVVGYGYTF. CDR3 in DNA: TGTGCCAGCAGAGTGGTCGGCTATGGCTACACCTTC.

The V call is TRBV11-2, the J call TRBJ2-1, with 10 bases matching TRBD2. The CDR3 runs 18 residues. Unmatched junction bases numbered 13, after V lost 5 bases and J lost 3 bases. The germline V gene has CDR1 SGHAT and CDR2 FQNNGV. This CDR3 reads CASSGQMTGTSVYNEQFF. The CDR3 coding sequence is TGTGCCAGCAGCGGACAGATGACAGGGACTAGCGTCTACAATGAGCAGTTCTTC.

This chain links TRBV29-1 with TRBJ1-4, with D perhaps matching TRBD1 (6 bases). Trimming cost V 5 bases and J 7 bases, with 17 bases left between them. The CDR3 has 14 residues. From germline, CDR1 is SQVTM and CDR2 ANQGSEA. The CDR3 DNA follows: TGCAGCGTTCCGTCACCAGGGGTCAGTGAAAAACTGTTTTTT. This encodes CSVPSPGVSEKLFF.

The chain's CDR3 is CASKLVDTGELFF. CDR3 in DNA: TGTGCCAGCAAACTAGTTGACACCGGGGAGCTGTTTTTT. The rearrangement links TRBV2 to TRBJ2-2, with D perhaps TRBD2 (5 bases). Between the trimmed V and J ends, which lost 7 bases and 3 bases, there was a span of 9 bases. CDR3 size: 13 residues. CDR1 is SNHLY, CDR2 FYNNEI, per germline. The full variable domain, completed using reference TRBV2 and TRBJ2-2, is EPEVTQTPSHQVTQMGQEVILRCVPISNHLYFYWYRQILGQKVEFLVSFYNNEISEKSEIFDDQFSVERPDGSNFTLKIRSTKLEDSAMYFCASKLVDTGELFFGEGSRLTVL.

The CDR3 region is CASSEFNSLNEKLFF. CDR3 sequence (DNA): TGTGCCAGCAGTGAATTTAACAGCCTCAATGAAAAACTGTTTTTT. The genes are TRBV25-1 and TRBJ1-4; D call uncertain. V was cut by 1 base and J by 5 bases, with 11 bases left in between. Germline assignment: CDR1 MGHDK and CDR2 SYGVNS. CDR3 length equals 15 residues.

The genes are TRBV28 and TRBJ1-2, with TRBD1 matching over 10 bases. With 2 bases clipped from V and 7 bases from J, the junction kept 10 bases outside the gene matches. This CDR3 is built from 16 residues. Germline lookup yields CDR1 MDHEN and CDR2 SYDVKM. The CDR3 DNA is TGTGCCAGCAGTTTAGAGACAGGGGGCGTGTGGGGTGGCTACACCTTC. Translated, it gives CASSLETGGVWGGYTF.

The V gene is TRBV6-1, the J gene TRBJ1-1, with a tentative D call TRBD1 (6 bases). Trimming left V 8 bases short and J 8 bases short, with 12 bases between. The V gene's germline CDR1 is MNHNS and CDR2 SASEGT. This CDR3 has 11 amino acids. CDR3 sequence (DNA): TGTGCCAGCGACAATGGACAGGAAGCTTTCTTT. Its translation: CASDNGQEAFF.

This sequence joins TRBV6-5 and TRBJ2-5; 7 bases map to TRBD2. Unmatched junction bases numbered 9, after V lost 6 bases and J lost 5 bases. This CDR3 has 14 residues. CDR1 and CDR2 from the germline V gene are MNHEY and SVGAGI. This CDR3 is CASRTPGLLETQYF. In nucleotides, the CDR3 is TGTGCCAGCAGAACCCCGGGACTACTGGAGACCCAGTACTTC.

The genes are TRBV11-2 and TRBJ2-7; D may be TRBD2 (5 bases). Germline values: CDR1 SGHAT, CDR2 FQNNGV. There are 14 residues in the CDR3. Deletions cut 3 bases from V and 4 bases from J, with 13 bases between. CDR3 amino acids: CASSLTSGVYEQYF. The CDR3 bases are TGTGCCAGCAGCTTGACCAGCGGTGTTTACGAGCAGTACTTC.

The CDR3: CASRDRANYGYTF. CDR3 sequence (DNA): TGTGCCAGTAGGGACAGAGCTAACTATGGCTACACCTTC. The V and J genes are TRBV19 and TRBJ1-2, with TRBD1 as a possible D gene (6 bases). Germline CDR1 is LNHDA and CDR2 is SQIVND (reference sequence). This CDR3 comprises 13 residues. Trimming stripped 6 bases from V and 0 bases from J, with 8 bases between.